A selection of T cell receptor beta chains follows, all from one sample in a study of blood T cell repertoires in COVID-19. Some clones are missing from TCRdb's copy, which holds only in-frame ones; the method was immunoSEQ multiplex PCR. The sample carries 80,000 to 100,000 clones, roughly 82% recorded once. The material sequenced was peripheral blood. The receptor source for this set is a man between 65 and 79 years old with active or convalescent COVID-19. CDR3s include the opening cysteine and the closing phenylalanine or tryptophan. D genes are given only for firm matches. Part of the rows lack a size; the others show once, few, many or a class for expanded clones.

j_gene	v_gene	abundance	d_gene	CDR3nt	CDR3aa
TRBJ1-3	TRBV19	NA	TRBD1	TGTGCCAGTCGACAGGGGAACTCTGGAAACACCATATATTTT	CASRQGNSGNTIYF
TRBJ1-2	TRBV7-2	NA	NA	TGTGCCAGCAGCATGGGGGGGCTTCCAACCTTCTATGGCTACACCTTC	CASSMGGLPTFYGYTF
TRBJ2-5	TRBV29-1	NA	NA	TGCAGCGTTGTTCAGGGGGAGACCCAGTACTTC	CSVVQGETQYF
TRBJ2-1	TRBV9	once	NA	TGTGCCAGCAGCGTAGAGATAGGGGATGAGCAGTTCTTC	CASSVEIGDEQFF
TRBJ2-2	TRBV30	NA	NA	TGTGCCTGGAGTGTGCAGGGTCACGGGGAGCTGTTTTTT	CAWSVQGHGELFF
TRBJ2-1	TRBV9	NA	TRBD2	TGTGCCAGCAGCGTAGAGGCGGGGGGGCACAATGAGCAGTTCTTC	CASSVEAGGHNEQFF
TRBJ2-7	TRBV4-1	NA	NA	TGCGCCAGCAGCCAAGAACGAGGTAGGGGAAGGTACGAGCAGTACTTC	CASSQERGRGRYEQYF
TRBJ2-1	TRBV5-1	NA	NA	TGCGCCAGCAGCTTGGGCAGTCTGGGCGGCGGGGCGCACAATGAGCAGTTCTTC	CASSLGSLGGGAHNEQFF
TRBJ2-1	TRBV15	NA	TRBD2	TGTGCCACCAGCAGGGGACTAGCGGGGGGGCTTGAGCAGTTCTTC	CATSRGLAGGLEQFF
TRBJ1-2	TRBV6-5	NA	TRBD1	TGTGCCAGCAGCTCGCACCCAGGGGGTTATGATGGCTACACCTTC	CASSSHPGGYDGYTF
TRBJ2-1	TRBV15	NA	TRBD1	TGTGCCACCAGCACCGACAGGGGGCTCTCCAATGAGCAGTTCTTC	CATSTDRGLSNEQFF
TRBJ2-1	TRBV5-1	NA	TRBD1	TGCGCCAGCAGCCAAGACAGGGGTGAGCAGTTCTTC	CASSQDRGEQFF
TRBJ1-4	TRBV7-2	NA	NA	TGTGCCAGCACCTCCCTACGTAATGAAAAACTGTTTTTT	CASTSLRNEKLFF
TRBJ2-7	TRBV3-1/TRBV3-2	NA	TRBD1	TGTGCCAGCAGCCGGACAGGGGGGTACGAGCAGTACTTC	CASSRTGGYEQYF
TRBJ2-1	TRBV6-6	NA	TRBD2	TGTGCCAGCAGCTTCACACTGAGCGGGGGCCCTCGGGAGCAGTTCTTC	CASSFTLSGGPREQFF
TRBJ1-5	TRBV6-1	NA	NA	TGTGCCAGCAGTGCTAGGACTCAAGGGAGCAATCAGCCCCAGCATTTT	CASSARTQGSNQPQHF
TRBJ2-7	TRBV12-3/TRBV12-4	few	TRBD1	TGTGCCAGCAGTTCAGGGGGTACCTACGAGCAGTACTTC	CASSSGGTYEQYF
TRBJ2-1	TRBV19	few	TRBD1	TGTGCCAGCGGGGACAGGTCGAGCTCCTACAATGAGCAGTTCTTC	CASGDRSSSYNEQFF
TRBJ1-6	TRBV7-5	NA	NA	TGTGCCAGAAGCTTACAGAATTCACCCCTCCACTTT	CARSLQNSPLHF
TRBJ1-2	TRBV4-1	NA	NA	TGCGCCAGCAGCCGGACTATACTCCCCTTAGATGGCTACACCTTC	CASSRTILPLDGYTF
TRBJ1-6	TRBV10-3	NA	TRBD1	TGTGCCATCAGTGTGGGACAGGATAATTCACCCCTCCACTTT	CAISVGQDNSPLHF
TRBJ2-5	TRBV5-1	NA	NA	TGCGCCAGCAGCACACGTACAGGAGGGGAGACCCAGTACTTC	CASSTRTGGETQYF